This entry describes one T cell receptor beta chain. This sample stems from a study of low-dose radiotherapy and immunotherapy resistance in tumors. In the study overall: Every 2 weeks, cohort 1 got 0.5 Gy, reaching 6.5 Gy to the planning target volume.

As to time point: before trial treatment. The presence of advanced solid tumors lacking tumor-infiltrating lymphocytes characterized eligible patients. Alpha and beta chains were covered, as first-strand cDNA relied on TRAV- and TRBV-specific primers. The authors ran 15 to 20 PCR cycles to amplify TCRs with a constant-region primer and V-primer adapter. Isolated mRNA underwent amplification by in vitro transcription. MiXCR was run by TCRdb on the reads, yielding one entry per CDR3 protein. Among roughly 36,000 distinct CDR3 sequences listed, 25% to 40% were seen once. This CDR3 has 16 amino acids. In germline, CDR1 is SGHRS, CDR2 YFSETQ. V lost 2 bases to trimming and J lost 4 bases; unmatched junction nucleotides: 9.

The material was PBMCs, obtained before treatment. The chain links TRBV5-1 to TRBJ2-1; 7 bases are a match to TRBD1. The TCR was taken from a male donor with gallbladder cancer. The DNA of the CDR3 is TGCGCCAGCAGCTTTTTTTTAACAGGGGCTTACAATGAGCAGTTCTTC. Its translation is CASSFFLTGAYNEQFF.